What follows are 3 T cell receptor beta chains derived from one specimen sequenced in a study of blood T cell repertoires in COVID-19. Clones were read by immunoSEQ multiplex PCR, and TCRdb kept only the in-frame ones, dropping some. Among under 150,000 clones, roughly 83% were seen once, and the ten largest hold roughly 4.3%. Material for sequencing was peripheral blood. The receptors stem from a woman aged 80 or over with acute or convalescent COVID-19.

As DNA, the CDR3 is TGTGCCAGTAAGGGGACAGGGGCTTTCTTT. Amino acids: CASKGTGAFF. This chain joins TRBV19 and TRBJ1-1; 9 bases line up with TRBD1. Per germline, CDR1 LNHDA and CDR2 SQIVND (reference sequence). V shed 7 bases and J 11 bases; nucleotides not matched to a gene: 2. This CDR3 is 10 amino acids long.

The chain links TRBV5-8 to TRBJ2-4; 8 nucleotides agree with TRBD2. This CDR3 contains 15 residues. J was trimmed by 8 bases and V by 2 bases; bases with no gene match: 9. In germline, CDR1 is SGHTS, CDR2 YDEGEE. The CDR3 here is CASSFGAGEGYIQYF. CDR3 nucleotides: TGTGCCAGCAGCTTCGGAGCGGGGGAGGGATACATTCAGTACTTC.

The chain couples TRBV6-2 or TRBV6-3 to TRBJ2-3; the match to TRBD1 covers 8 bases. The V gene's germline CDR1 is MNHEY and CDR2 SVGEGT. CDR3 length: 17 residues. V dropped 2 bases and J dropped 4; count of bases not matched to a gene: 11. CDR3 protein: CASSYERGQESADTQYF. The CDR3 DNA reads as TGTGCCAGCAGTTACGAAAGGGGACAGGAGTCTGCAGATACGCAGTATTTT.